The clone carrying this TCR beta chain was observed a few times. Antigen: not known. Semi-nested PCR with Nested Universal Primer A followed constant-region reverse priming of full-length variable regions. MiXCR was run by TCRdb on the 5' RACE reads, yielding one entry per CDR3 protein. The sample gives 40,000 to 65,000 distinct CDR3 sequences, roughly 22% of which show up once; about 3% is in the top ten. CD25-based Treg depletion was applied to purified naive CD4+ T cells. This CDR3 is 15 amino acids long. J lost 0 bases, V lost 5 bases, and 6 bases had no gene match. CDR1 and CDR2 (germline): SGHAT, FQNNGV. Study-wide findings and caveats: Tumor memory CD4+ T cell TCR gene usage clustered with blood and lymph node memory CD4+ cells and lymph node naive CD4+ cells. Tumor-infiltrating Treg TCR alpha and beta sequences overlapped most with tumor naive CD4+ T cells, then blood naive.

The J gene is TRBJ2-7, the V gene TRBV11-2, with 8 positions matching TRBD2. Input material: tumor-infiltrating naive CD4+ T cells sorted from the breast tumor. Subset meaning: naive CD4+ T cells, CD4+CD45RA+CD25-. This receptor was identified in a female donor with breast cancer. The CDR3 DNA reads TGTGCCAGCAGCCTCGGGAGGGTCCCCTCCTACGAGCAGTACTTC. Amino acid sequence: CASSLGRVPSYEQYF.